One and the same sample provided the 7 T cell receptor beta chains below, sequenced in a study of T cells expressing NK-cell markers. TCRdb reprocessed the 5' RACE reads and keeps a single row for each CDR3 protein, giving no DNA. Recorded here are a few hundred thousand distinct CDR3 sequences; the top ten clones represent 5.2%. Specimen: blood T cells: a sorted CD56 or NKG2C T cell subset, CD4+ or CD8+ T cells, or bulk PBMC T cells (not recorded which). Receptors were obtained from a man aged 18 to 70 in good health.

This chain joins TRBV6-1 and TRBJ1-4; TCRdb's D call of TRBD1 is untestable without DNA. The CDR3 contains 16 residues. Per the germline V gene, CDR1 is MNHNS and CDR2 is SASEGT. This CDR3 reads CASRSTQGAPNEKLFF.

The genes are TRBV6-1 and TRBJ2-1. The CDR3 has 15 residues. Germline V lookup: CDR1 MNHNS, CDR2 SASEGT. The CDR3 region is CASSEETVGYNEQFF.

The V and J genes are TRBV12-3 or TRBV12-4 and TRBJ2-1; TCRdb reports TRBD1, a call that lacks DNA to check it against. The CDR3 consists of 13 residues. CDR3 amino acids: CASSRQNSMGQFF.

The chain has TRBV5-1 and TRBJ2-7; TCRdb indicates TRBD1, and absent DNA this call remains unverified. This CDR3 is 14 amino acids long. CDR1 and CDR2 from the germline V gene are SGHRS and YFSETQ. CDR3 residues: CASSKQGGSYEQYF.

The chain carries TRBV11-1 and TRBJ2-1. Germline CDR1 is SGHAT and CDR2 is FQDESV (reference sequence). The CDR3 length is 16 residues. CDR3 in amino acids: CASSRRNGNSYNEQFF. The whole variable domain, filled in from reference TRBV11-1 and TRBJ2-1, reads EAEVAQSPRYKITEKSQAVAFWCDPISGHATLYWYRQILGQGPELLVQFQDESVVDDSQLPKDRFSAERLKGVDSTLKIQPAELGDSAMYLCASSRRNGNSYNEQFFGPGTRLTVL.

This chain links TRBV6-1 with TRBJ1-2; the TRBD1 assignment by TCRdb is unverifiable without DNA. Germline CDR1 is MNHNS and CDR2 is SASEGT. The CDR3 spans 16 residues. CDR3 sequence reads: CASSDGQGVGNYGYTF.

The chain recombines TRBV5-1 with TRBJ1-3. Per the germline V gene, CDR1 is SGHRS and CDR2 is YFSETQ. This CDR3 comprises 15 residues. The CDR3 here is CASRDSGTTGNTIYF.